The source of this T cell receptor beta chain is a study of OX40 agonist ivuxolimab in advanced cancers. Study background: Patients were dosed with the agonistic anti-OX40 (CD134) antibody ivuxolimab. A diagnosis of hepatocellular carcinoma, melanoma, renal cell or head and neck cancer was present in dose-escalation patients.

Germline V CDR1 and CDR2: SGHVS, FQNEAQ. The CDR3 consists of 15 residues. The ends were cut back, 4 bases at V and 2 bases at J, with 15 bases in the middle. Clones were read by immunoSEQ multiplex PCR, and TCRdb kept only the in-frame ones, dropping some. The sample comprises more than 65,000 clones, roughly 84% of which are singletons, and 6.1% rests with the top ten. Comment on this clone: Its antigen remains unidentified.

Broader study findings: CD4+ and CD8+ blood T cells expanded clonally by week 6 at 0.1 to 3.0 mg/kg. Expanded clones were, on average, more numerous in CD8+ T cells than in CD4+.

Sample: CD4+ or CD8+ T cells sorted from blood, taken in a trial of the OX40 agonist ivuxolimab. This receptor was taken from an adult with an advanced solid tumor such as melanoma, head and neck, liver or kidney cancer. The rearrangement uses TRBV7-8 and TRBJ2-7, with D possibly being TRBD1 or TRBD2 (5 bases each). The CDR3 DNA reads TGTGCCAGCAGCTCCACCCGCCTGGGGGCCTACGAGCAGTACTTC. Its translation: CASSSTRLGAYEQYF.